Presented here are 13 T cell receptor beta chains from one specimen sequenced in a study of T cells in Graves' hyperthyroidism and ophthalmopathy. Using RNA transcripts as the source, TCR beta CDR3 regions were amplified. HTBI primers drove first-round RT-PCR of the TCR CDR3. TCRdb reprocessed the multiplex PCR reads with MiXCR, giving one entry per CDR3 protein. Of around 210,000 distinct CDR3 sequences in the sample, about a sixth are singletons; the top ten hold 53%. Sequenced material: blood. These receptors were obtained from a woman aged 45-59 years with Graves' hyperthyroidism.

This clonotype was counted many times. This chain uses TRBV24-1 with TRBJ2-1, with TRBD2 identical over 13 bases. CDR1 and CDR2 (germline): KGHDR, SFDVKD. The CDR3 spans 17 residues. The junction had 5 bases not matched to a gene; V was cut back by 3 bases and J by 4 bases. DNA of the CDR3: TGTGCCACCAGTGATCCGGGACTAGCGGGGACATACAATGAGCAGTTCTTC. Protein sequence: CATSDPGLAGTYNEQFF.

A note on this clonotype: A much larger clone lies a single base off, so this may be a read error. CDR3 in amino acids: CASTWTNNSPLHF. The CDR3 bases are TGTGCCAGCACATGGACAAATAATTCACCCCTCCACTTT. V usage is TRBV6-1 and J usage is TRBJ1-6; a possible D gene is TRBD1 (5 bases). Germline-derived CDR1 and CDR2 are MNHNS and SASEGT. V shed 7 bases and J shed 5 bases, with 9 bases lying between them. This CDR3 region has 13 residues.

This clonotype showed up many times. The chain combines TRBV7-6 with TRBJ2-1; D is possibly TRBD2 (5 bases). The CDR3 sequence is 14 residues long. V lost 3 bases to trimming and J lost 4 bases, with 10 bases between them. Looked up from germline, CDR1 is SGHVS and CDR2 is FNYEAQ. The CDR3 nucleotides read TGTGCCAGCAGCTTGAGCGAGGGTTACAATGAGCAGTTCTTC. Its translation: CASSLSEGYNEQFF.

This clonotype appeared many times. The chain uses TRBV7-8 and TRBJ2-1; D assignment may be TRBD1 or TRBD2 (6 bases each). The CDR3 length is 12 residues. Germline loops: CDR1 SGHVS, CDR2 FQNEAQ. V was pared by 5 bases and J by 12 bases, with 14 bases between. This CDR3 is CASSLSGAGQFF. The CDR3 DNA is TGTGCCAGCAGCCTCTCGGGGGCCGGGCAGTTCTTC.

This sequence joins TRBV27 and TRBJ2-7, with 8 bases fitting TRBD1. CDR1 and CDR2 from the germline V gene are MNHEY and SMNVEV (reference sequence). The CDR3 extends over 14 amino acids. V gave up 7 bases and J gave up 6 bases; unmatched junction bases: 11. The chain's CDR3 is CASIQGAPPGEQYF. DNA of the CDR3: TGTGCCAGCATCCAGGGGGCGCCCCCAGGCGAGCAGTACTTC.

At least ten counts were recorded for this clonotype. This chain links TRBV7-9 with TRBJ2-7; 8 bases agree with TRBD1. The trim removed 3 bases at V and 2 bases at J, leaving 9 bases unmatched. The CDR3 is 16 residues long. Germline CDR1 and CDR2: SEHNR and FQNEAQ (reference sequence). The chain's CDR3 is CASSFIGQGNPYEQYF. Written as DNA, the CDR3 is TGTGCCAGCAGCTTTATCGGACAGGGAAACCCCTACGAGCAGTACTTC.

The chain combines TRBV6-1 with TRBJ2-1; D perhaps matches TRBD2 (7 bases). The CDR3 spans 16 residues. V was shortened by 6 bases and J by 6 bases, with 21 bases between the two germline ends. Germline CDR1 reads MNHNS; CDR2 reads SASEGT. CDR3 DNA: TGTGCCAGCAGCATTCGGGGGCTAGCGGACCGCAATGAGCAGTTCTTC. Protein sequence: CASSIRGLADRNEQFF.

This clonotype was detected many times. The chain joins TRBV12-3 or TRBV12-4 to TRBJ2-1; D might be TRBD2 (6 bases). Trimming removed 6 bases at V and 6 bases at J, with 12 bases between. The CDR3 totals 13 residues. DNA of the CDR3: TGTGCCAGCAGCCTCGCCGGGGGCAATGAGCAGTTCTTC. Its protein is CASSLAGGNEQFF.

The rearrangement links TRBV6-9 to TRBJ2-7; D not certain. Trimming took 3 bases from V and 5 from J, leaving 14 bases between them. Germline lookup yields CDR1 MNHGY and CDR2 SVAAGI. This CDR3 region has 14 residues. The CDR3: CASSYLGRLNEQYF. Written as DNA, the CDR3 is TGTGCCAGCAGTTACTTGGGCAGGCTCAACGAGCAGTACTTC.

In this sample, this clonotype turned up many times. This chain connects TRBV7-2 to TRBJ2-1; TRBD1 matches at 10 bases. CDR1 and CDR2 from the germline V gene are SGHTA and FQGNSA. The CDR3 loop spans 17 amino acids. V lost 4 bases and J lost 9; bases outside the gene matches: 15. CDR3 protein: CASSSGQGELPHGEQFF. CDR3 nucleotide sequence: TGTGCCAGCAGCTCCGGACAGGGGGAACTACCCCACGGTGAGCAGTTCTTC.

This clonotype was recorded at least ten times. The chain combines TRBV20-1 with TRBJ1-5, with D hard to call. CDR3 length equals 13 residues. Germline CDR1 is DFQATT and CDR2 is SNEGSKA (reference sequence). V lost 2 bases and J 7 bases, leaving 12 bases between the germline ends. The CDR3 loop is CSARIARNQPQHF. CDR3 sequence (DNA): TGCAGTGCTAGAATAGCACGTAACCAGCCCCAGCATTTT.

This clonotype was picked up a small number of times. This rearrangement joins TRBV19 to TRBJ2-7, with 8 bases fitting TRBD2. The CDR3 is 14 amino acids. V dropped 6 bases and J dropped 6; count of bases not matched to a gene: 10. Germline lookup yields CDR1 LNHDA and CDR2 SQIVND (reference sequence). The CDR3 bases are TGTGCCAGTAGCCTTACTAGCGGATTTGTCGAGCAGTACTTC. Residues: CASSLTSGFVEQYF.

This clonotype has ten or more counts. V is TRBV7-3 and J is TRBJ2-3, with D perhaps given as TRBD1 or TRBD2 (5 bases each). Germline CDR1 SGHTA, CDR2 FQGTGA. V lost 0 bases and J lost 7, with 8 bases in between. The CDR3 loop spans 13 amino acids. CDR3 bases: TGTGCCAGCAGCTTAACGGGGGATCATACGCAGTATTTT. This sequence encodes CASSLTGDHTQYF.